This passage covers 19 T cell receptor beta chains from one sample sequenced in a study of T-cell memory formation after mild COVID-19. TCRdb passed the 5' RACE reads through MiXCR, listing each CDR3 protein once. The sample gives nearly 110,000 distinct CDR3 sequences, under 15% of which show up once; approximately 43% is in the top ten. Sequencing input: PBMCs or a T cell subset sorted from them (not recorded which). The receptors here all came from a man aged 18-30 years who had mild COVID-19 (a few samples of this study predate the infection). Cell type and time point are not known.

This clonotype was picked up one time. The V gene is TRBV20-1, the J gene TRBJ2-1, with 10 bases identical to TRBD2. The germline CDR1 and CDR2 sequences are DFQATT and SNEGSKA (reference sequence). The junction had 11 bases not matched to a gene; V was cut back by 6 bases and J by 9 bases. The CDR3 is 14 amino acids. The CDR3 DNA reads as TGCAGTGCCTCGCGCGGGACTAGCGCCGCTGAGCAGTTCTTC. Its translation: CSASRGTSAAEQFF.

V and J are TRBV5-1 and TRBJ2-2; D remains unclear. Per the germline V gene, CDR1 is SGHRS and CDR2 is YFSETQ. This CDR3 is built from 14 residues. Trimming shortened V by 0 bases and J by 3 bases, and 6 bases separated the two germline ends. The CDR3 DNA sequence: TGCGCCAGCAGCTTGGTCCAGTACACCGGGGAGCTGTTTTTT. Its translation is CASSLVQYTGELFF.

The chain carries TRBV6-2 or TRBV6-3 and TRBJ1-5; D is unclear. V lost 6 bases and J lost 0, with 6 bases in between. The CDR3 consists of 13 residues. Germline V gene lookup returns CDR1 MNHEY and CDR2 SVGEGT. Here the CDR3 reads CASRSDSNQPQHF. In DNA form, the CDR3 reads TGTGCCAGCAGGTCCGATAGCAATCAGCCCCAGCATTTT.

This clonotype was counted only a few times. The chain couples TRBV15 to TRBJ1-5; 10 nucleotides agree with TRBD1. This CDR3 has 17 residues. With 3 bases clipped from V and 4 bases from J, the junction kept 9 bases outside the gene matches. Germline V CDR1 and CDR2: LNHNV, YYDKDF (reference sequence). The CDR3 DNA follows: TGTGCCACCAGCAGCCCAGGGGACAGGGGAGGGAATCAGCCCCAGCATTTT. Translating gives CATSSPGDRGGNQPQHF.

The V and J genes are TRBV5-8 and TRBJ1-1, with 9 nucleotides matching TRBD1. Unmatched junction bases numbered 10, after V lost 4 bases and J lost 3 bases. From germline, CDR1 is SGHTS and CDR2 YDEGEE. The CDR3 spans 16 residues. The CDR3 loop reads CASSLDLRTGDTEAFF. CDR3 bases: TGTGCCAGCAGCCTGGATTTAAGGACAGGGGACACTGAAGCTTTCTTT.

This clonotype occurred a few times. The chain has TRBV7-6 and TRBJ1-2; 8 bases are shared with TRBD1. The CDR3 contains 17 residues. Germline values: CDR1 SGHVS, CDR2 FNYEAQ. J was trimmed by 7 bases and V by 0 bases; bases with no gene match: 13. CDR3 region: CASSLAGAPGQAGGYTF. The CDR3 DNA reads as TGTGCCAGCAGCTTAGCGGGGGCCCCGGGACAGGCGGGTGGCTACACCTTC.

The chain is built from TRBV12-3 or TRBV12-4 and TRBJ2-1, with TRBD2 identical over 7 bases. The CDR3 runs to 10 residues. The ends lost 10 bases at V and 6 bases at J; junction bases unmatched: 0. This CDR3 is CATGGNEQFF. The CDR3 DNA reads as TGTGCCACGGGGGGCAATGAGCAGTTCTTC.

The chain joins TRBV7-8 to TRBJ2-1; 7 bases line up with TRBD1. The V gene end was trimmed by 5 bases and the J gene end by 7 bases; junction bases not matched to a gene: 5. The CDR3 extends over 13 amino acids. Germline V gives CDR1 SGHVS, CDR2 FQNEAQ. CDR3 region: CASSPLQGNEQFF. Written as DNA, the CDR3 is TGTGCCAGCAGCCCTTTACAGGGGAATGAGCAGTTCTTC.

The chain employs TRBV12-3 or TRBV12-4 and TRBJ2-1, with 9 positions matching TRBD1. The CDR3 extends over 16 amino acids. V shed 6 bases and J 7 bases; nucleotides not matched to a gene: 13. The DNA of the CDR3 is TGTGCCAGCAGACGAACAGGGGGCCTCAGTGGTAATGAGCAGTTCTTC. Protein: CASRRTGGLSGNEQFF.

V is TRBV7-9 and J is TRBJ2-1, with no clear D. The V and J ends lost 5 bases and 10 bases respectively, with 12 bases between them. From germline, CDR1 is SEHNR and CDR2 FQNEAQ (reference sequence). This CDR3 region has 12 residues. For the CDR3, the DNA is TGTGCCAGCAGCCGCGCGGACGGAGAGCAGTTCTTC. Its translation is CASSRADGEQFF.

This clonotype came up many times. This sequence joins TRBV7-2 and TRBJ2-2; 7 bases are shared with TRBD2. There are 15 residues in the CDR3. Germline CDR1 and CDR2: SGHTA and FQGNSA. With 5 bases clipped from V and 7 bases from J, the junction kept 10 bases outside the gene matches. The CDR3 DNA is TGTGCCAGCAGCGTTCCGGTGGGGGGGTACGGGGAGCTGTTTTTT. Encoded protein: CASSVPVGGYGELFF.

In its sample, this clonotype was seen many times. The V call is TRBV5-1, the J call TRBJ2-2; 9 bases match TRBD1. The trim removed 3 bases at V and 5 bases at J, leaving 5 bases unmatched. This CDR3 is 15 amino acids long. Germline CDR1 reads SGHRS; CDR2 reads YFSETQ. This CDR3 is CASSYGQGSTGELFF. The DNA of the CDR3 is TGCGCCAGCAGCTATGGACAGGGGAGTACCGGGGAGCTGTTTTTT.

This clonotype has only a few counts. The chain recombines TRBV9 with TRBJ1-2; TRBD1 matches at 8 bases. The CDR3 consists of 14 residues. The germline gives CDR1 SGDLS, CDR2 YYNGEE. With V trimmed by 3 bases and J by 4 bases, 5 bases remained unmatched. CDR3 residues: CASSGQGPIYGYTF. CDR3 DNA: TGTGCCAGCAGCGGACAGGGGCCCATCTATGGCTACACCTTC.

The chain recombines TRBV11-2 with TRBJ1-1; no firm D call. The CDR3 extends over 12 amino acids. Germline CDR1 and CDR2: SGHAT and FQNNGV. V was shortened by 5 bases and J by 5 bases, with 9 bases between the two germline ends. CDR3 protein: CASSLSQTEAFF. For the CDR3, the DNA is TGTGCCAGCAGCCTCAGCCAGACTGAAGCTTTCTTT.

This clonotype was counted ten times or more. V gene TRBV7-9 combines with J gene TRBJ2-5; D is perhaps TRBD2 (5 bases). The length of the CDR3 is 15 residues. Per the germline V gene, CDR1 is SEHNR and CDR2 is FQNEAQ (reference sequence). V shed 6 bases and J shed 5 bases, with 19 bases lying between them. CDR3 sequence reads: CASRRDGLRVETQYF. The DNA of the CDR3 is TGTGCCAGCAGGCGCGACGGACTCCGGGTGGAGACCCAGTACTTC.

This clonotype was counted a few times. V is TRBV7-2 and J is TRBJ1-2; the D is unclear. V was trimmed by 8 bases and J by 4 bases, leaving 11 bases between them. The germline V gene has CDR1 SGHTA and CDR2 FQGNSA. CDR3 size: 12 residues. CDR3 coding DNA: TGTGCCAGCCTCGGGGAAAGCTATGGCTACACCTTC. Protein product: CASLGESYGYTF.

The table lists this clonotype with a few counts. V gene TRBV12-3 or TRBV12-4 combines with J gene TRBJ2-2; 7 bases fit TRBD2. The CDR3 contains 18 residues. The ends lost 2 bases at V and 0 bases at J; junction bases unmatched: 9. The CDR3 DNA sequence: TGTGCCAGCAGTTTATTAGGGTCGGGGGGACCGAACACCGGGGAGCTGTTTTTT. This translates into CASSLLGSGGPNTGELFF.

This clonotype was counted between two and nine times. The CDR3 loop reads CASSQAPGARYEQYV. The CDR3, as DNA: TGCGCCAGCAGCCAAGCACCAGGGGCCCGCTACGAGCAGTACGTC. The gene calls are TRBV4-1 and TRBJ2-7, with a possible D match to TRBD1 (6 bases). Germline CDR1 MGHRA, CDR2 YSYEKL. The CDR3 is 15 amino acids. V shed 1 base and J shed 3 bases, with 13 bases lying between them.

This clonotype was counted between two and nine times. V and J are TRBV7-9 and TRBJ1-1, with no clear D. CDR3 length: 13 amino acids. V lost 1 base, J lost 11 bases, and 14 bases lay in between. Germline-derived CDR1 and CDR2 are SEHNR and FQNEAQ (reference sequence). The CDR3 protein is CASSLDLQRWAFF. CDR3 nucleotide sequence: TGTGCCAGCAGCTTAGATTTACAGCGGTGGGCTTTCTTT.